The rows below give T cell receptor beta chains drawn from one sample of a study of regulatory T cells in long-lasting Graves disease. TCRdb re-analysed the multiplex PCR reads in MiXCR, keeping a single row per CDR3 protein. The sample contains approximately 350,000 distinct CDR3 sequences, 12% of which appear only once. These data were also filed under a second study, of T cells in Graves' hyperthyroidism and ophthalmopathy.

Sequencing was performed on peripheral blood mononuclear cells (PBMCs), taken at new diagnosis, from a patient treated with antithyroid drugs. The receptors derive from a woman aged 18-35 years with Graves disease. Both conserved end residues are part of each CDR3. A D gene is named only where the DNA matches it firmly. For some rows the clone size is stated as once, few or many, or as a class when expanded; others skip it.

V	size	J	D	DNA	CDR3
TRBV9	many	TRBJ2-5	TRBD1	TGTGCCAGCAGCGAGACAGGGATCCAGACCCAGTACTTC	CASSETGIQTQYF
TRBV7-2	many	TRBJ2-7	NA	TGTGCCAGCAGCTTAAGAGACTCCCCCTACGAGCAGTACTTC	CASSLRDSPYEQYF
TRBV7-2	many	TRBJ1-1	NA	TGTGCCAGCACCTACCCCCGGGGACAACGGGCTGAAGCTTTCTTT	CASTYPRGQRAEAFF
TRBV14	NA	TRBJ1-1	NA	TGTGCCAGCAGCCAAGAGATCCTGAACACTGAAGCTTTCTTT	CASSQEILNTEAFF
TRBV30	many	TRBJ2-1	TRBD2	TGTGCCTGGAGTGTACGGACTAGCATTGTGGATGAGCAGTTCTTC	CAWSVRTSIVDEQFF
TRBV20-1	few	TRBJ1-3	NA	TGCAGTGCTCACCCCTTTGAGGACGGAAACACCATATATTTT	CSAHPFEDGNTIYF
TRBV19	NA	TRBJ1-2	NA	TGTGCCACCACATCCCTGGGGATGGCTGGCTACACCTTC	CATTSLGMAGYTF
TRBV11-3	NA	TRBJ2-1	NA	TGTGCCAGCAGCTTAAAGCTAGCTCCCTACAATGAGCAGTTCTTC	CASSLKLAPYNEQFF
TRBV4-1	NA	TRBJ2-1	TRBD2	TGCGCCAGCAGCCTTCCAGCACTAGCGGGCCTGCACAATGAGCAGTTCTTC	CASSLPALAGLHNEQFF
TRBV7-6	few	TRBJ1-1	NA	TGTGCCAGCAGCTTAGTAAGGGGGGTGCGTGAAGCTTTCTTT	CASSLVRGVREAFF
TRBV27	NA	TRBJ2-7	NA	TGTGCCAGCAGTCCGCAGCAGGAGGTCCACCTGGAGCAGTACTTC	CASSPQQEVHLEQYF
TRBV7-6	few	TRBJ1-2	TRBD1	TGTGCCAGCAGCCCCACAGGGGGAGTCTATGGCTACACCTTC	CASSPTGGVYGYTF
TRBV7-6	few	TRBJ1-1	NA	TGTGCCAGCAGCCCGCGGACTCAAAGAGAGGACATGAACACTGAAGCTTTCTTT	CASSPRTQREDMNTEAFF
TRBV7-6	few	TRBJ1-5	NA	TGTGCCAGCAGCTTAGGGGGGGGATTCTATGCCAATCAGCCCCAGCATTTT	CASSLGGGFYANQPQHF
TRBV28	many	TRBJ2-7	NA	TGTGCCAGCAGGTACCAGGGGAAATCCTACGAGCAGTACTTC	CASRYQGKSYEQYF
TRBV28	many	TRBJ1-2	NA	TGTGCCAGCAGCCCAATAGGGGACTACTATGGCTACACCTTC	CASSPIGDYYGYTF
TRBV9	NA	TRBJ1-6	NA	TGTGCCAGCAGCGGGGTTTTGGGGTGGAATTCACCCCTCCACTTT	CASSGVLGWNSPLHF
TRBV4-3	NA	TRBJ2-5	NA	TGCGCCAGCAGCCAAGGCCGGATGTCCGAGACCCAGTACTTC	CASSQGRMSETQYF
TRBV20-1	many	TRBJ1-4	NA	TGCAGTGCTAGGGATCCGAGGGGGGGTGGAACTAATGAAAAACTGTTTTTT	CSARDPRGGGTNEKLFF
TRBV5-1	many	TRBJ2-3	NA	TGCGCCAGCAGCCATGAGGGGTCCCACACGAATACGCAGTATTTT	CASSHEGSHTNTQYF
TRBV20-1	many	TRBJ2-3	NA	TGCAGTGCTAGAGGCGAGGGGAAGGGCACGCAGTATTTT	CSARGEGKGTQYF
TRBV28	many	TRBJ1-1	TRBD1	TGTGCCAGCAGTTTAACAGGGGAGAGGACTGAAGCTTCCTTT	CASSLTGERTEASF
TRBV10-3	few	TRBJ1-4	NA	TGTGCCATCAGTTCTTGGGGACTACCGGCATCTAATGAAAAACTGTTTTTT	CAISSWGLPASNEKLFF
TRBV19	many	TRBJ1-1	NA	TGTGCCAGTAGTATAGTGTCAGGGAGGATGAACACTGAAGCTTTCTTT	CASSIVSGRMNTEAFF
TRBV9	NA	TRBJ1-1	NA	TGTGCCGGCAGCGTTTCAGGGTATTTGGGGAAAAAAACTGAAGCTTTCTTT	CAGSVSGYLGKKTEAFF
TRBV13	few	TRBJ1-4	NA	TGTGCCAGCAGCGTCACCCGTACTAATGAAAAACTGTTTTTT	CASSVTRTNEKLFF
TRBV12-3/TRBV12-4	many	TRBJ2-3	TRBD2	TGTGCCAGCAACCTAGCGGGAGCTGGGGCAGATACGCAGTATTTT	CASNLAGAGADTQYF
TRBV30	NA	TRBJ1-2	NA	TGTGCCTGGAGTGGAAGGGCATCGGATGGCTACACCTTC	CAWSGRASDGYTF
TRBV6-1	many	TRBJ1-1	NA	TGTGCCAGCAGATTGGACAGCCGAATGAACACTGAAGCTTTCTTT	CASRLDSRMNTEAFF
TRBV27	few	TRBJ2-1	NA	TGTGCCAGCAGTAGAATCCAGGACAATGAGCAGTTCTTC	CASSRIQDNEQFF
TRBV6-1	many	TRBJ2-1	TRBD2	TGTGCCAGCAGCCCACCCCCTTCGGGACTAGCGAATGAGCAGTTCTTC	CASSPPPSGLANEQFF
TRBV5-1	many	TRBJ2-5	NA	TGCGCCAGCAGCTTGTGGACTCAAGAGACCCAGTACTTC	CASSLWTQETQYF
TRBV5-4	NA	TRBJ2-1	NA	TGTGCCAGCAGCCACAGGACAGTGAACTACAATGAGCAGTTCTTC	CASSHRTVNYNEQFF
TRBV24-1	many	TRBJ2-3	NA	TGTGCCACCAGTGATAGGGGCCCGGAGGCAGATACGCAGTATTTT	CATSDRGPEADTQYF
TRBV29-1	many	TRBJ2-1	TRBD1	TGCAGCGTTGTTGACAGGGGCGTTCATGAGCAGTTCTTC	CSVVDRGVHEQFF
TRBV6-1	many	TRBJ2-1	TRBD2	TGTGCCAGCAGTGAAGGGACTAGCGGGGGGGTGCAGTTCTTC	CASSEGTSGGVQFF
TRBV19	NA	TRBJ1-1	NA	TGTGCCAGTCAACACCGGCACACTGAAGCTTTCTTT	CASQHRHTEAFF